The text below deals with one T cell receptor beta chain. Its antigen is unidentified. The data originate from a study of T-cell memory formation after mild COVID-19. This CDR3 comprises 19 residues. Per the germline V gene, CDR1 is SEHNR and CDR2 is FQNEAQ (reference sequence). V dropped 5 bases and J dropped 0; count of bases not matched to a gene: 16. Via MiXCR, TCRdb re-called the 5' RACE reads, giving one row per CDR3 protein. This table has under 600,000 distinct CDR3 sequences, about 20% appearing once. Findings and limits, study-wide: Clones that contracted from day 15 to 85 had balanced CD4/CD8; later expanders were CD4+ biased.

Sequencing used PBMCs or a T cell subset sorted from them (not recorded which). The genes are TRBV7-9 and TRBJ2-1; 7 bases map to TRBD2. The TCR comes from an adult woman who had mild COVID-19 (a few samples of this study predate the infection). Cell type and time point are not known. The CDR3 DNA sequence: TGTGCCAGCAGCCCCCGGACTAGATTCCCGCATAGCTCCTACAATGAGCAGTTCTTC. Protein product: CASSPRTRFPHSSYNEQFF.